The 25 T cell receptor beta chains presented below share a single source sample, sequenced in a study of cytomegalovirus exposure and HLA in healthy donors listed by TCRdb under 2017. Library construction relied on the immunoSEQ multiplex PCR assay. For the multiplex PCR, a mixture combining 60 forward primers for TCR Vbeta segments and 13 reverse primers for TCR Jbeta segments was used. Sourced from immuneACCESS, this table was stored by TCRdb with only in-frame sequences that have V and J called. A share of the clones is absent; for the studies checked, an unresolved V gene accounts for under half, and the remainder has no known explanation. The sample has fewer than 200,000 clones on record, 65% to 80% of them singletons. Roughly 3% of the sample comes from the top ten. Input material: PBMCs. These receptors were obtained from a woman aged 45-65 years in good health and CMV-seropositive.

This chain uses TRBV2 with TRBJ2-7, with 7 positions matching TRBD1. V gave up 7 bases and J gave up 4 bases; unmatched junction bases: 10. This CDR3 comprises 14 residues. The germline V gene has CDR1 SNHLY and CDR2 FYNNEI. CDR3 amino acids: CASKTGDSGYEQYF. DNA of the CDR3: TGTGCCAGCAAAACAGGGGATTCTGGATACGAGCAGTACTTC.

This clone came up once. The CDR3, as DNA: TGTGCCAGCAGCGTAGGGGACAGGGATAATTCACCCCTCCACTTT. This encodes CASSVGDRDNSPLHF. The J gene is TRBJ1-6, the V gene TRBV9; TRBD1 aligns across 9 bases. CDR1 is SGDLS, CDR2 YYNGEE, per germline. The CDR3 is 15 residues long. J gave up 5 bases and V 0 bases, and 0 bases lay outside the gene matches.

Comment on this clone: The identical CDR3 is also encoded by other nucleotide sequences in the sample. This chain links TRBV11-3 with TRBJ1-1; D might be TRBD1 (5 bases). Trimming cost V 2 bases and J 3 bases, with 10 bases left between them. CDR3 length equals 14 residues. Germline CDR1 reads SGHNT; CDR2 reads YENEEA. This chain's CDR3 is CASSLQGADTEAFF. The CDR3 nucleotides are TGTGCCAGCAGCTTACAGGGCGCGGACACTGAAGCTTTCTTT.

This chain's CDR3 is CASSQEGFQAGGTIQETQYF. DNA for the CDR3: TGTGCCAGCAGCCAAGAAGGGTTTCAAGCGGGGGGGACGATCCAAGAGACCCAGTACTTC. V gene TRBV4-2 combines with J gene TRBJ2-5; 10 nucleotides agree with TRBD2. CDR3 length equals 20 residues. The germline gives CDR1 LGHNA, CDR2 YNFKEQ. V lost 0 bases, J lost 1 base, and 14 bases stayed unmatched.

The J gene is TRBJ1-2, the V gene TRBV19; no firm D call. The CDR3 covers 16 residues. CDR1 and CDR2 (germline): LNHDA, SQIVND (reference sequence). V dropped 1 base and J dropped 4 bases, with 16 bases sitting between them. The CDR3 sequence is CASSIGAGIHPYGYTF. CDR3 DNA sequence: TGTGCCAGTAGTATAGGGGCCGGCATTCATCCCTATGGCTACACCTTC.

The DNA of the CDR3 is TGTGCCAGCAGTGAGGGGGCCTCCTACGAGCAGTACTTC. It encodes CASSEGASYEQYF. The gene calls are TRBV6-1 and TRBJ2-7, with D possibly matching TRBD1 (6 bases). V gave up 3 bases and J gave up 0 bases, with 6 bases separating them. In germline, CDR1 is MNHNS, CDR2 SASEGT. The CDR3 runs to 13 residues.

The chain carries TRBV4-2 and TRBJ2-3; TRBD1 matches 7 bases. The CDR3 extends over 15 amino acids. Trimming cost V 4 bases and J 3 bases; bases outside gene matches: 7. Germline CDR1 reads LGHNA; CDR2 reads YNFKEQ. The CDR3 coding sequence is TGTGCCAGCAGCCGACTGACAGGGCCTACAGATACGCAGTATTTT. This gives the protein CASSRLTGPTDTQYF.

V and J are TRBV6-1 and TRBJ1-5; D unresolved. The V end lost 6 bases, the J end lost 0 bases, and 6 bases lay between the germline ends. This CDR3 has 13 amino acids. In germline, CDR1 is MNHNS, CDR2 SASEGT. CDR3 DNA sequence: TGTGCCAGCAGCTTAAATAGCAATCAGCCCCAGCATTTT. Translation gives CASSLNSNQPQHF.

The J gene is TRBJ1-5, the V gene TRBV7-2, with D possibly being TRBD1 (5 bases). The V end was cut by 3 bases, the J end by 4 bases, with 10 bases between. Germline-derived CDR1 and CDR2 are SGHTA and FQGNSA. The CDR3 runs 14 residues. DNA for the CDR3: TGTGCCAGCAGCTTCGACAGCATTAATCAGCCCCAGCATTTT. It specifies CASSFDSINQPQHF.

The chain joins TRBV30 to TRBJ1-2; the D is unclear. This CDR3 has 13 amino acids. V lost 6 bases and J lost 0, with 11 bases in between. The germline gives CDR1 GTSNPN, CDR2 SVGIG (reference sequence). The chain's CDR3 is CACPWGANYGYTF. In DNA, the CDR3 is TGTGCCTGTCCGTGGGGAGCTAACTATGGCTACACCTTC.

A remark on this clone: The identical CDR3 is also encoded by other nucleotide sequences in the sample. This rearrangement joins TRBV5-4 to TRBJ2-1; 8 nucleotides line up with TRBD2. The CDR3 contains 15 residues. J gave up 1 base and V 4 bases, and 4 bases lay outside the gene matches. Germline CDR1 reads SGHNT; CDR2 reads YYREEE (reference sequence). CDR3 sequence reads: CASSIAGSSYNEQFF. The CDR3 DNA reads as TGTGCCAGCAGCATAGCGGGGAGTTCCTACAATGAGCAGTTCTTC.

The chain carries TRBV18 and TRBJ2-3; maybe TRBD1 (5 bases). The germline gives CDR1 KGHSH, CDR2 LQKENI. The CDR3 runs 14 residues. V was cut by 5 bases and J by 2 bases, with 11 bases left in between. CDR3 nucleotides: TGTGCCAGCTCATATGACAGAAACACAGATACGCAGTATTTT. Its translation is CASSYDRNTDTQYF.

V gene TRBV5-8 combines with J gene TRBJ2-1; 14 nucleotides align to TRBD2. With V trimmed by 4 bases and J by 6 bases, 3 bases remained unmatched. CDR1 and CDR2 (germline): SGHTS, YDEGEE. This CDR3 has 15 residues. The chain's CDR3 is CASSLGLAGGNEQFF. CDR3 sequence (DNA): TGTGCCAGCAGCCTCGGACTAGCGGGGGGCAATGAGCAGTTCTTC.

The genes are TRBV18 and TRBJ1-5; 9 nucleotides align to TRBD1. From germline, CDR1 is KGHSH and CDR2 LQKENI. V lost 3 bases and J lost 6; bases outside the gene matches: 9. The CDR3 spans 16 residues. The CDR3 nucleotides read TGTGCCAGCTCACCTGATACAGGGGGCCATTCTCAGCCCCAGCATTTT. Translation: CASSPDTGGHSQPQHF.

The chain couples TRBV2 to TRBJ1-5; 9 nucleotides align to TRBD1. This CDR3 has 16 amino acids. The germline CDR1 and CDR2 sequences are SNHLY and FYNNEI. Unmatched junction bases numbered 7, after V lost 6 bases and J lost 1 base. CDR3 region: CASSPGTGRSNQPQHF. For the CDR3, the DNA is TGTGCCAGCAGCCCGGGGACAGGGAGAAGCAATCAGCCCCAGCATTTT.

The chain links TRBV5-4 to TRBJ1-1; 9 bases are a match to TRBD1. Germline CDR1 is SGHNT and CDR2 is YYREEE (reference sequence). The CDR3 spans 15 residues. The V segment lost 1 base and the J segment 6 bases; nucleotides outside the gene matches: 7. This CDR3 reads CASSLRTGERSEAFF. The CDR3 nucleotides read TGTGCCAGCAGCTTGAGGACAGGGGAGAGGTCTGAAGCTTTCTTT.

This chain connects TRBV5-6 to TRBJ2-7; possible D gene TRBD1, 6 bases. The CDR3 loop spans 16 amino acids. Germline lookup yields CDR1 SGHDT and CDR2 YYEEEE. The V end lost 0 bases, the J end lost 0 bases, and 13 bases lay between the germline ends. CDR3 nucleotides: TGTGCCAGCAGCTTGGTTGAGGACAGCCCCTCCTACGAGCAGTACTTC. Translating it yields CASSLVEDSPSYEQYF.

CDR3 nucleotides: TGTGCCAGCAGTGCCCCGTCGACAGGCGATACGCAGTATTTT. Translating gives CASSAPSTGDTQYF. This chain links TRBV25-1 with TRBJ2-3; D might be TRBD1 (6 bases). Trimming cost V 4 bases and J 6 bases, with 14 bases left between them. The germline gives CDR1 MGHDK, CDR2 SYGVNS. The CDR3 runs 14 residues.

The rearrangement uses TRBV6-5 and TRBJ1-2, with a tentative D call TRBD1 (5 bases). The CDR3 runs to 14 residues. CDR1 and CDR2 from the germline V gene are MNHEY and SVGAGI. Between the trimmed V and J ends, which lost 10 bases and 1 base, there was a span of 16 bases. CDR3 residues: CATQEQALNYGYTF. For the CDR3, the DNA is TGTGCCACCCAGGAACAGGCACTTAACTATGGCTACACCTTC.

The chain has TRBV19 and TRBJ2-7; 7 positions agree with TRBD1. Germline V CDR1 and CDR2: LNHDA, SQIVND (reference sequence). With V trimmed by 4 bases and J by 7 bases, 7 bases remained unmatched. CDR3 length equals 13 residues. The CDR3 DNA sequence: TGTGCCAGTAGTACGACTACAGGGGTTGAGCAGTACTTC. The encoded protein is CASSTTTGVEQYF. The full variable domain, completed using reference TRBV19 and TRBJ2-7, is DGGITQSPKYLFRKEGQNVTLSCEQNLNHDAMYWYRQDPGQGLRLIYYSQIVNDFQKGDIAEGYSVSREKKESFPLTVTSAQKNPTAFYLCASSTTTGVEQYFGPGTRLTVT.

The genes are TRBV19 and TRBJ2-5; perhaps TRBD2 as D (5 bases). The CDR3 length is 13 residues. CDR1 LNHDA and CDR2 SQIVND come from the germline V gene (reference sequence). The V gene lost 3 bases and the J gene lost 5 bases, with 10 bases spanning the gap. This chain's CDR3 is CASSITRAETQYF. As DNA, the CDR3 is TGTGCCAGTAGTATCACGCGGGCGGAGACCCAGTACTTC.

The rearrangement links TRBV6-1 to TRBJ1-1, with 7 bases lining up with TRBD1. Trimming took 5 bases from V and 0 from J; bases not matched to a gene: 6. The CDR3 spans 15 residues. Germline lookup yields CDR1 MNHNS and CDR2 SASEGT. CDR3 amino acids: CASSSQGGVNTEAFF. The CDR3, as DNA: TGTGCCAGCAGTTCTCAGGGGGGTGTGAACACTGAAGCTTTCTTT.

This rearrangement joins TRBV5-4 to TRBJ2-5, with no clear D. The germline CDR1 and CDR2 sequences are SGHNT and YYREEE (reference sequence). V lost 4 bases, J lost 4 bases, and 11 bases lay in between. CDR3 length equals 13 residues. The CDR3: CASSPTAGETQYF. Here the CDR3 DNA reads TGTGCCAGCAGCCCGACGGCAGGAGAGACCCAGTACTTC.

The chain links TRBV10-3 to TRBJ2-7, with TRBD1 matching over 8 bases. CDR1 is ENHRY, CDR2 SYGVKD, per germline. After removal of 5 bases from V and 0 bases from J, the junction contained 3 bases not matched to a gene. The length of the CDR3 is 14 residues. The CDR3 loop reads CAISSDRDSYEQYF. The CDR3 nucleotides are TGTGCCATCAGTTCGGACAGGGACTCCTACGAGCAGTACTTC.

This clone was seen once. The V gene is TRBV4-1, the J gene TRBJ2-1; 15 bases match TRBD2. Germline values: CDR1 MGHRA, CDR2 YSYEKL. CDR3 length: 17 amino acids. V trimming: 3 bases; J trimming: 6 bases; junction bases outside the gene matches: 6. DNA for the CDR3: TGCGCCAGCAGCCAGAACTTGGGACTAGCGGGGGGCAATGAGCAGTTCTTC. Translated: CASSQNLGLAGGNEQFF.